What follows are 10 T cell receptor beta chains derived from one specimen sequenced in a study of blood T cell repertoires in COVID-19. Profiled with immunoSEQ multiplex PCR; TCRdb holds only in-frame clones, not every one. The data show 60,000 to 75,000 clones, approximately 80% seen once. Sequenced sample: peripheral blood. These receptors originate from a woman of 80 years or more with acute or convalescent COVID-19.

The V gene is TRBV28, the J gene TRBJ2-3; TRBD2 might be the D (6 bases). This CDR3 is 14 amino acids long. V shed 2 bases and J shed 6 bases, with 12 bases lying between them. From germline, CDR1 is MDHEN and CDR2 SYDVKM. Here the CDR3 DNA reads TGTGCCAGCAGTTTAGCGGGGAGCAGGGATACGCAGTATTTT. Translated: CASSLAGSRDTQYF.

The rearrangement joins TRBV7-8 to TRBJ2-6; D gene unclear. CDR1 SGHVS and CDR2 FQNEAQ come from the germline V gene. V was pared by 5 bases and J by 0 bases, with 11 bases between. The CDR3 length is 16 residues. CDR3 nucleotide sequence: TGTGCCAGCAGCCTTCTCCCCCCCTCTGGGGCCAACGTCCTGACTTTC. The encoded protein is CASSLLPPSGANVLTF.

In this sample, this clone turned up once. The chain has TRBV2 and TRBJ1-2; D possibly corresponds to TRBD1 (5 bases). V shed 6 bases and J shed 5 bases, with 13 bases lying between them. Germline CDR1 reads SNHLY; CDR2 reads FYNNEI. The CDR3 totals 13 residues. CDR3 DNA sequence: TGTGCCAGCAGGCTGACAGAGCGTTATGGCTACACCTTC. Translated, it gives CASRLTERYGYTF.

The chain is built from TRBV7-2 and TRBJ2-4; TRBD2 matches 9 bases. The V gene end was trimmed by 5 bases and the J gene end by 4 bases; junction bases not matched to a gene: 6. This CDR3 contains 15 residues. CDR1 is SGHTA and CDR2 is FQGNSA in the germline V gene. Written as DNA, the CDR3 is TGTGCCAGCAGCCCCATGACTAGCGGTAAAAACATTCAGTACTTC. Translated: CASSPMTSGKNIQYF.

The CDR3 nucleotides are TGTGCCAGCGTCGGAACAGGGGCAATAGAAAAACTGTTTTTT. Translated, it gives CASVGTGAIEKLFF. The rearrangement links TRBV28 to TRBJ1-4, with 7 bases matching TRBD1. The CDR3 is made up of 14 amino acids. J gave up 8 bases and V 8 bases, and 11 bases lay outside the gene matches. In germline, CDR1 is MDHEN, CDR2 SYDVKM. Drawing the rest from reference TRBV28 and TRBJ1-4, the complete variable domain is DVKVTQSSRYLVKRTGEKVFLECVQDMDHENMFWYRQDPGLGLRLIYFSYDVKMKEKGDIPEGYSVSREKKERFSLILESASTNQTSMYLCASVGTGAIEKLFFGSGTQLSVL.

The rearrangement links TRBV5-1 to TRBJ2-5; 11 positions match TRBD2. The germline gives CDR1 SGHRS, CDR2 YFSETQ. J was trimmed by 0 bases and V by 0 bases; bases with no gene match: 1. There are 16 residues in the CDR3. In nucleotides, the CDR3 is TGCGCCAGCAGCTTGGTACTAGCGGGAGACCAAGAGACCCAGTACTTC. It specifies CASSLVLAGDQETQYF.

There are a few counts of this clone. The rearrangement links TRBV6-2 or TRBV6-3 to TRBJ1-5; 7 bases fit TRBD1. The CDR3 totals 16 residues. CDR1 and CDR2 from the germline V gene are MNHEY and SVGEGT. The V segment lost 2 bases and the J segment 7 bases; nucleotides outside the gene matches: 11. The CDR3 DNA sequence: TGTGCCAGCAGTTACCCAACAGGGGTGGTTAGGCAGCCCCAGCATTTT. It translates to CASSYPTGVVRQPQHF.

J is TRBJ1-4 and V is TRBV19, with 9 bases lining up with TRBD1. This CDR3 comprises 14 residues. Germline lookup yields CDR1 LNHDA and CDR2 SQIVND (reference sequence). The V and J ends lost 9 bases and 3 bases, in that order; junction bases with no gene match: 5. CDR3 loop: CASKRTGANEKLFF. CDR3 nucleotide sequence: TGTGCCAGCAAAAGGACAGGGGCTAATGAAAAACTGTTTTTT.

The rearrangement joins TRBV27 to TRBJ1-2; TRBD1 aligns across 8 bases. This CDR3 has 15 amino acids. CDR1 MNHEY and CDR2 SMNVEV come from the germline V gene (reference sequence). The V gene end was trimmed by 8 bases and the J gene end by 5 bases; junction bases not matched to a gene: 13. The CDR3 region has the DNA TGTGCCAGCGGGGGAAGCAGGGGGCGAAGGTATGGCTACACCTTC. Translated: CASGGSRGRRYGYTF.

V and J are TRBV5-1 and TRBJ1-1; no clear D. In germline, CDR1 is SGHRS, CDR2 YFSETQ. The CDR3 extends over 16 amino acids. The ends were cut back, 0 bases at V and 0 bases at J, with 12 bases in the middle. The CDR3 here is CASSLAADSLNTEAFF. CDR3 DNA: TGCGCCAGCAGCTTGGCCGCAGACTCCTTGAACACTGAAGCTTTCTTT.